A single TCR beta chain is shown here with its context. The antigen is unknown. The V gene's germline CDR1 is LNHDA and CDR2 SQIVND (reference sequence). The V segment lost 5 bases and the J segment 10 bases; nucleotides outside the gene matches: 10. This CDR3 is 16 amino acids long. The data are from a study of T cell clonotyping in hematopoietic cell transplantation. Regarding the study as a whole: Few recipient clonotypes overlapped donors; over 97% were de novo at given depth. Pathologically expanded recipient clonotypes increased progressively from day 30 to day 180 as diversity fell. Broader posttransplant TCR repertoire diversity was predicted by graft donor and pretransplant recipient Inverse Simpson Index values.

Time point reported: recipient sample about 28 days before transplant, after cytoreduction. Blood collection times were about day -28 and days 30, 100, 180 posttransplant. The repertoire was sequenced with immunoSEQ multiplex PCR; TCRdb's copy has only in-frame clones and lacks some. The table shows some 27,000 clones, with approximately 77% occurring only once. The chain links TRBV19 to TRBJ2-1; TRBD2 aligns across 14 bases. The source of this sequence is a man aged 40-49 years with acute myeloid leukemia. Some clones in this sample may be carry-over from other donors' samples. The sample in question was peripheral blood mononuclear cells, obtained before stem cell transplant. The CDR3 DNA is TGTGCCAGTAGTTCTCCGGGACTAGCGGGAGTCGGGGAGCAGTTCTTC. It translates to CASSSPGLAGVGEQFF. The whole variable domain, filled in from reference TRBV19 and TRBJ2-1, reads DGGITQSPKYLFRKEGQNVTLSCEQNLNHDAMYWYRQDPGQGLRLIYYSQIVNDFQKGDIAEGYSVSREKKESFPLTVTSAQKNPTAFYLCASSSPGLAGVGEQFFGPGTRLTVL.